Sequencing of this T cell receptor (beta chain) was carried out in a study of post-analysis software for immune sequencing data. In the case of this clonotype: Its specificity is not known.

From germline, CDR1 is SQVTM and CDR2 ANQGSEA. The V segment lost 5 bases and the J segment 5 bases; nucleotides outside the gene matches: 5. CDR3 length: 13 residues. Researchers reported that TCR beta cDNA libraries carried unique molecular identifiers. One entry per CDR3 protein results from TCRdb running MiXCR on the PCR reads. The table shows about 570,000 distinct CDR3 sequences, with about a third occurring only once. Regarding the study as a whole: With TRBV5-6, TRBV5-1 and TRBV20-1 included, 5 or 6 TRBV segments were more frequent in patients than in controls. F measure showed strong co-clustering of same-batch samples.

This receptor was identified in a girl aged 2-17 years with multiple sclerosis. Sequenced sample: blood. J is TRBJ2-5 and V is TRBV29-1, with 10 bases matching TRBD2. CDR3 coding DNA: TGCAGCGTTACTCAGCGGGGGGGTGAGACCCAGTACTTC. Residues: CSVTQRGGETQYF.